This T cell receptor (beta chain) was identified in a study of cytomegalovirus exposure and HLA in healthy donors. The PCR was carried out with 60 Vbeta primers and 13 Jbeta primers. Assay: immunoSEQ multiplex PCR; the TCRdb copy retains only in-frame clones and omits some. The sample records about 180,000 clones, 75% to 90% being singletons. Germline V gives CDR1 SEHNR, CDR2 FQNEAQ (reference sequence). The trim removed 4 bases at V and 3 bases at J, leaving 10 bases unmatched. This CDR3 is built from 16 residues. The genes are TRBV7-9 and TRBJ2-3, with TRBD1 identical over 7 bases. The TCR originated in a man between 25 and 39 years old in good health and CMV-seropositive. Input material: PBMCs. CDR3 nucleotide sequence: TGTGCCAGCAGCTCGATGACAGGGCCTAATACAGATACGCAGTATTTT. It specifies CASSSMTGPNTDTQYF. Full variable domain (remainder filled in from reference TRBV7-9 and TRBJ2-3): DTGVSQNPRHKITKRGQNVTFRCDPISEHNRLYWYRQTLGQGPEFLTYFQNEAQLEKSRLLSDRFSAERPKGSFSTLEIQRTEQGDSAMYLCASSSMTGPNTDTQYFGPGTRLTVL.